This T cell receptor (beta chain) comes out of a study of regulatory T cells in long-lasting Graves disease. About the research overall: Those Graves' patients who were newly diagnosed had been on antithyroid drugs under 3 months.

Time point of the sample: newly diagnosed GD, antithyroid drugs for less than 3 months. There was RNA extracted from PBMCs, and the TCR library was made from it. This clonotype was recorded at least ten times. CDR1 is MNHGY, CDR2 SVAAGI, per germline. This CDR3 comprises 13 residues. V was shortened by 3 bases and J by 5 bases, with 8 bases between the two germline ends. Both iRepertoire HTBI primers and Arm-PCR of CDR3 regions were used to build the TCR beta libraries. Original analysis: Identified across the samples were over 50 TRBV segments and roughly 13 TRBJ segments. TCRdb reprocessed the multiplex PCR reads via MiXCR and lists one record per CDR3 protein. These V and J calls rely on TCRdb rather than the paper's analysis. The sample has over 400,000 distinct CDR3 sequences; 13% to 15% are singletons. These records were also assigned to another study, of T cells in Graves' hyperthyroidism and ophthalmopathy.

The chain joins TRBV6-9 to TRBJ1-5; D is ambiguous. The sequencing used peripheral blood mononuclear cells (PBMCs), collected at new diagnosis, from a patient treated with antithyroid drugs. The sequence was obtained from a woman aged 50 to 60 with Graves disease. CDR3 in amino acids: CASSYAGYQPQHF. The DNA for the CDR3 is TGTGCCAGCAGTTACGCAGGTTATCAGCCCCAGCATTTT.